This TCR beta chain was sequenced for a study of T cells after yellow fever vaccination. Germline V gene data show CDR1 as PRHDT and CDR2 as FYEKMQ (reference sequence). The CDR3 has 15 amino acids. V gave up 5 bases and J gave up 6 bases; unmatched junction bases: 3. This clonotype was seen more than once but under ten times. Its antigen remains unknown. TCRdb reprocessed the 5' RACE reads via MiXCR and lists one record per CDR3 protein. This sample has tens of thousands of distinct CDR3 sequences, with around 7.7% found just once. General study points: Boosting was followed by the reappearance of most primary-vaccination clones (less than 98% CD4, more than 70% CD8). Clonotypes shared by both compartments, CD4 and CD8, made up a small share.

The chain recombines TRBV13 with TRBJ2-4, with 14 positions matching TRBD2. The sequencing used CD8+ T cells sorted from PBMCs, collected on the day of the yellow fever booster vaccination. The clonotype comes from a young man who received the YFV17D yellow fever vaccine. Here the CDR3 reads CASSPGTSGGNIQYF. In DNA, the CDR3 is TGTGCCAGCAGCCCAGGGACTAGCGGGGGAAACATTCAGTACTTC.